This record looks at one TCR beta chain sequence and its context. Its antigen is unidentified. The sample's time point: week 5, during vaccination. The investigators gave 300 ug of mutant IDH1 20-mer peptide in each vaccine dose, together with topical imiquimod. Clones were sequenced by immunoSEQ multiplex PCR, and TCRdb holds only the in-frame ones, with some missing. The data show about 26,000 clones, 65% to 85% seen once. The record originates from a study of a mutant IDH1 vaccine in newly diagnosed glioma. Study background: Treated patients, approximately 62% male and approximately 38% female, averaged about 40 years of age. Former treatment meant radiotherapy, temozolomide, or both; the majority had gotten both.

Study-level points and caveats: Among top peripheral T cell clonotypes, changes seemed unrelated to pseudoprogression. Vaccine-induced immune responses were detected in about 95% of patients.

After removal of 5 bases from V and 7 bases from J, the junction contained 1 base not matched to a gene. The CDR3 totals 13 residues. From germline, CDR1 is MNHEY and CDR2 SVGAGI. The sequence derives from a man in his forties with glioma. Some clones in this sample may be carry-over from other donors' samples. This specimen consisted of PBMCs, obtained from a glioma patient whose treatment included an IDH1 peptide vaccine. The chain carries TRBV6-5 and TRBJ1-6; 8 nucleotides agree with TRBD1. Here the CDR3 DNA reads TGTGCCAGCAGTCGGACAGGGAATTCACCCCTCCACTTT. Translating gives CASSRTGNSPLHF.